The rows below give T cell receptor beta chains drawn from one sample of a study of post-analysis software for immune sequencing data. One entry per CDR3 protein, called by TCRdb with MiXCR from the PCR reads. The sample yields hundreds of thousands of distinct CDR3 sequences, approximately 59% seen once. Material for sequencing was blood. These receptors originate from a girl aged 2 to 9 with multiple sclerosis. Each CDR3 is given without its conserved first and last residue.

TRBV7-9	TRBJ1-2	ASSLRDRESYGYT
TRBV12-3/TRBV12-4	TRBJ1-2	ASNAPGQGEYGYT
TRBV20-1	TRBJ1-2	SARHREDSGYT
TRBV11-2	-	ASSPGGLAGRETQY
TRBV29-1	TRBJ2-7	SVLGQGVYEQY
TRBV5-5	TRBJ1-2	ASSQGQLHGYT
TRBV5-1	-	ASSLAFNGRKTQY
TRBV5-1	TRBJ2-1	ASRGEVEQF
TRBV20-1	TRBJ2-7	SALLDATYEQY
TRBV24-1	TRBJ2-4	ATSDPGTVNIQY